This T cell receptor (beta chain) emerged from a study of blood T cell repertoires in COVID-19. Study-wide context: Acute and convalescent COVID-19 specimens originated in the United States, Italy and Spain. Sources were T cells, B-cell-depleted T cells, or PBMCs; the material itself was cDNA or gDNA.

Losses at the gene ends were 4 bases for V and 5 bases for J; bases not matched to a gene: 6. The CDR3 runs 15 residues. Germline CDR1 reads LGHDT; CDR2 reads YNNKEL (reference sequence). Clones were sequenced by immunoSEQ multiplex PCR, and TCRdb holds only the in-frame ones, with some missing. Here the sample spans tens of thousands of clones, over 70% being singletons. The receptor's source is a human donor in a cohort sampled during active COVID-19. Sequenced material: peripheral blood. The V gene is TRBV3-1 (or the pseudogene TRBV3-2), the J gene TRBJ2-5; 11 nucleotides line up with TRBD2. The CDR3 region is CASSPLAGGRETQYF. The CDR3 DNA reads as TGTGCCAGCAGCCCGCTAGCGGGGGGTCGGGAGACCCAGTACTTC.